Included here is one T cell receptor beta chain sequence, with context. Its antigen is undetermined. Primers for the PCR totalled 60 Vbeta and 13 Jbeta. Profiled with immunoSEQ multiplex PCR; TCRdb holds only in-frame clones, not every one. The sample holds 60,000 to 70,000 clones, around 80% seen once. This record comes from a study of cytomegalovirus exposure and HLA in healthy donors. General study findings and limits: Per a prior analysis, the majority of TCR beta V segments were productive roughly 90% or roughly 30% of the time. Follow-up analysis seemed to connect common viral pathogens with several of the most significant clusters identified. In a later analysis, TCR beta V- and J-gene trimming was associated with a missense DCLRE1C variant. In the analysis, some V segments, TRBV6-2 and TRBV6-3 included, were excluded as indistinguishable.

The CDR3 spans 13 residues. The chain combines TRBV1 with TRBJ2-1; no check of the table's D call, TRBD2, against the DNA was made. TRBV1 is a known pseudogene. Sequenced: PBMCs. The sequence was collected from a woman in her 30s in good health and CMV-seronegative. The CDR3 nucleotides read TGCACCAGCAGCCAAGTGCGCCCGGATGAGCAGTTCTTC. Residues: CTSSQVRPDEQFF.